This T cell receptor (beta chain) was obtained from a study of blood T cell repertoires in COVID-19. At the level of the study: There were acute and convalescent COVID-19 samples, and they came from the United States, Italy and Spain.

Trimming cost V 1 base and J 6 bases, with 10 bases left between them. This CDR3 is 14 amino acids long. Per germline, CDR1 LGHNA and CDR2 YSLEER. TCRdb keeps only in-frame clones here, not all; method: immunoSEQ multiplex PCR. The sample has tens of thousands of clones, 88% seen once. Source material: peripheral blood. This rearrangement joins TRBV4-3 to TRBJ2-1; D ambiguous. This clonotype was sampled from a woman older than 75 with active COVID-19. For the CDR3, the DNA is TGCGCCAGCAGCCAAGTTGAACGAGCCAATGAGCAGTTCTTC. It specifies CASSQVERANEQFF.